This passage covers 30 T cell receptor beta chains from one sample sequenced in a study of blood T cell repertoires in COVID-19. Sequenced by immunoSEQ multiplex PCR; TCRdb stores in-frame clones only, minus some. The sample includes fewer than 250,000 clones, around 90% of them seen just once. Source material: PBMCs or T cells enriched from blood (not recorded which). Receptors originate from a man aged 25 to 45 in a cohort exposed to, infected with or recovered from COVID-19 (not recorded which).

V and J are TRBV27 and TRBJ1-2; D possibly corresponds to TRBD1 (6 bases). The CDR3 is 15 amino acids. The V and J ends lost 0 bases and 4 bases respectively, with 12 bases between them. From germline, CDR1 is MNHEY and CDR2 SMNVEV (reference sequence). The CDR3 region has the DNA TGTGCCAGCAGTTTATCCCGACAGGCGAGCTATGGCTACACCTTC. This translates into CASSLSRQASYGYTF.

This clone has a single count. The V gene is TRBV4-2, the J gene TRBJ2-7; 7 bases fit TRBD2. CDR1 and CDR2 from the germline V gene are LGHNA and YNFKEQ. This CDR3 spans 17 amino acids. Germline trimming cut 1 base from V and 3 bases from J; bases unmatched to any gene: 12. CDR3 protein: CASSQGIGAGESYEQYF. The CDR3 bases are TGTGCCAGCAGCCAAGGCATCGGGGCGGGAGAAAGCTACGAGCAGTACTTC.

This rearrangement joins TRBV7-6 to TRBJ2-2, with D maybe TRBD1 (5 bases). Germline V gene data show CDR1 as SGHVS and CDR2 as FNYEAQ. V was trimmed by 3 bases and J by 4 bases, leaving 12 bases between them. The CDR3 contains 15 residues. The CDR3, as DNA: TGTGCCAGCAGCTTTGACAGTGGATTCACCGGGGAGCTGTTTTTT. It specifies CASSFDSGFTGELFF.

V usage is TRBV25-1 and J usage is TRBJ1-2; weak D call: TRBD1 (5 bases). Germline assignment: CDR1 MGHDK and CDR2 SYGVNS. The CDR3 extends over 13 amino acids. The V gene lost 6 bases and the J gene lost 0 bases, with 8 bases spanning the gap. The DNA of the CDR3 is TGTGCCAGCAGGGACAAGGCTAACTATGGCTACACCTTC. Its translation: CASRDKANYGYTF.

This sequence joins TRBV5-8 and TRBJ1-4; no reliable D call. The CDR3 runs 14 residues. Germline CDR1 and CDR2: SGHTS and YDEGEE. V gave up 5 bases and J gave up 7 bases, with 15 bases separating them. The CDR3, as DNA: TGTGCCAGCAGTCAAAGATTCGAGGGTGAAAAACTGTTTTTT. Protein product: CASSQRFEGEKLFF.

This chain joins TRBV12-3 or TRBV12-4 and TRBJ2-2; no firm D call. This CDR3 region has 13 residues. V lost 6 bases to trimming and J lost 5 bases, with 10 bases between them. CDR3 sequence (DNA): TGTGCCAGCAGACCCTATCCGACCGGGGAGCTGTTTTTT. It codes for CASRPYPTGELFF.

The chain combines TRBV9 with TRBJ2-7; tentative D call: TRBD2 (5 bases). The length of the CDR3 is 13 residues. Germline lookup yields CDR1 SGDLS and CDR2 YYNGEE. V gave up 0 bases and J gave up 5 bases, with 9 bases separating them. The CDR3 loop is CASSVGDSDEQYF. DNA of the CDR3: TGTGCCAGCAGCGTAGGGGATAGCGACGAGCAGTACTTC.

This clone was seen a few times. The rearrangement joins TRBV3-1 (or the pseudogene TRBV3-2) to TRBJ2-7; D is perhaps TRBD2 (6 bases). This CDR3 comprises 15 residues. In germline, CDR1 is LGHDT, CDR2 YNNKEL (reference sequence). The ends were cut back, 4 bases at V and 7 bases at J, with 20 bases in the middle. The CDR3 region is CASSPGGTRAGEQYF. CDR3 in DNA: TGTGCCAGCAGCCCAGGAGGGACCCGCGCGGGGGAGCAGTACTTC.

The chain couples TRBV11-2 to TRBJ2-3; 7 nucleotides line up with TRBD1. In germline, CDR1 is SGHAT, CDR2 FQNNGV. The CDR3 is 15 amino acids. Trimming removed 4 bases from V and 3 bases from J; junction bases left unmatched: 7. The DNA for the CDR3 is TGTGCCAGCAGCTACAGGGGCGTTGAAACAGATACGCAGTATTTT. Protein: CASSYRGVETDTQYF.

DNA for the CDR3: TGTGCCAGCAGCCTTCACCGGGACAGGGGGCCGCCTGCCTTCCAAGAGACCCAGTACTTC. Protein: CASSLHRDRGPPAFQETQYF. V usage is TRBV21-1 and J usage is TRBJ2-5; no DNA check was done on the table's D call, TRBD1. TRBV21-1 is flagged as a pseudogene. CDR3 size: 20 residues.

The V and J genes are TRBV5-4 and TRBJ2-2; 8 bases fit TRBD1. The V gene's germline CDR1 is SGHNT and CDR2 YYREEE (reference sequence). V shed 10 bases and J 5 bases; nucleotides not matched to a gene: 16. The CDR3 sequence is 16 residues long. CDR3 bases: TGTGCCTATCAGGTTCCCGACAGGGGTCGGACCGGGGAGCTGTTTTTT. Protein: CAYQVPDRGRTGELFF.

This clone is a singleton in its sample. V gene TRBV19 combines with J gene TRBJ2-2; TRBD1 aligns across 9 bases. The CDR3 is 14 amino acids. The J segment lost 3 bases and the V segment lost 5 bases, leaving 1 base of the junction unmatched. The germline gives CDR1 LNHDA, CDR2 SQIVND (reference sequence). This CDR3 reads CASSGTGYTGELFF. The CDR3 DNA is TGTGCCAGTAGTGGGACAGGGTACACCGGGGAGCTGTTTTTT.

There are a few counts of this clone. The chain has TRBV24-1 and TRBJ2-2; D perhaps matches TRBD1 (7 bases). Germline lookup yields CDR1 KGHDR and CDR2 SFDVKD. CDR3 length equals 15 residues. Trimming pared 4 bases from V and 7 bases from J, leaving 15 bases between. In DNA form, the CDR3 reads TGTGCCACCAGTGAGGCGGGACAGAGGAACGGGGAGCTGTTTTTT. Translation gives CATSEAGQRNGELFF.

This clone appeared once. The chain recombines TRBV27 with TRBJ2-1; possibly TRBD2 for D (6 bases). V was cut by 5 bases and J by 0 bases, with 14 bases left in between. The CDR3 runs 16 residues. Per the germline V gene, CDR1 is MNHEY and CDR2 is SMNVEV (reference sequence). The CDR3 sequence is CASSTHLASSYNEQFF. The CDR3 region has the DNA TGTGCCAGCAGTACTCATCTAGCGAGCTCCTACAATGAGCAGTTCTTC.

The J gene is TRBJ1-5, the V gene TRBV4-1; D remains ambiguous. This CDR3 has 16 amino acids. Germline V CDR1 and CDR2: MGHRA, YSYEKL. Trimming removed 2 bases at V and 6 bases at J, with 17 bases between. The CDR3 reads CASSQLGGFMRQPQHF. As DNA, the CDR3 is TGCGCCAGCAGCCAACTTGGCGGATTCATGCGTCAGCCCCAGCATTTT.

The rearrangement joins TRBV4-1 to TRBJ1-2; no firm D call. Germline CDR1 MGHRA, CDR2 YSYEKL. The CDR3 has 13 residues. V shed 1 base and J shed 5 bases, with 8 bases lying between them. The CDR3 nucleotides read TGCGCCAGCAGCCAAGCCAGGAATTATGGCTACACCTTC. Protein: CASSQARNYGYTF.

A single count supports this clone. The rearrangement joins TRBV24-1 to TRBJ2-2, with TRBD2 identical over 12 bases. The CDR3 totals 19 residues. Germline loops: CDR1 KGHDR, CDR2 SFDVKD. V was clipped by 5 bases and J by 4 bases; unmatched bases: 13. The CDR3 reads CATSVDPSGRAVGTGELFF. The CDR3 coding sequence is TGTGCCACCAGTGTCGATCCTAGCGGGAGGGCCGTTGGCACCGGGGAGCTGTTTTTT.

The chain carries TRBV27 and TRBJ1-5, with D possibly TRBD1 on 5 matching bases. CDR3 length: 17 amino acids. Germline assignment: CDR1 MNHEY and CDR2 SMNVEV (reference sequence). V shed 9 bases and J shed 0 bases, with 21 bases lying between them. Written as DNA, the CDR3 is TGTGCCAGTTTTATCTTGAGACAGAAATTTAGCAATCAGCCCCAGCATTTT. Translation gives CASFILRQKFSNQPQHF.

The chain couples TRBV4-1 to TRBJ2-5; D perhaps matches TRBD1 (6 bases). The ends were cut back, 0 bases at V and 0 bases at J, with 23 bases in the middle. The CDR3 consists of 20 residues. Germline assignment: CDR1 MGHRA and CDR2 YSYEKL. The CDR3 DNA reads TGCGCCAGCAGCCAAGATTCGATGTTATTAGGGACAATGTACCAAGAGACCCAGTACTTC. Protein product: CASSQDSMLLGTMYQETQYF.

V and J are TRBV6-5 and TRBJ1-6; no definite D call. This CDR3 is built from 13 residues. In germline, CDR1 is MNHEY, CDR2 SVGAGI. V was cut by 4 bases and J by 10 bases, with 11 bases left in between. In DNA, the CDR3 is TGTGCCAGCAGTTCTAACCGCTGGTCACCCCTCCACTTT. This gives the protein CASSSNRWSPLHF.

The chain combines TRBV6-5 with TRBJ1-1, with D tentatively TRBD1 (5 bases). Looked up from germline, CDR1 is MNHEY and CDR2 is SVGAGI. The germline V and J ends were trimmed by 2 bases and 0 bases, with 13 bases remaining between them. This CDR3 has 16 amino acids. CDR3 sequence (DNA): TGTGCCAGCAGTTACGGAGGGGCGGTTTTGAACACTGAAGCTTTCTTT. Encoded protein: CASSYGGAVLNTEAFF.

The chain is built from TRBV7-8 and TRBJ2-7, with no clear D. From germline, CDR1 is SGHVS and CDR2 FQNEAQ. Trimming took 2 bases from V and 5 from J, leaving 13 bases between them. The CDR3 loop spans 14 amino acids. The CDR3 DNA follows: TGTGCCAGCAGCTTATACGGGTCCCTCAACGAGCAGTACTTC. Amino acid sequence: CASSLYGSLNEQYF.

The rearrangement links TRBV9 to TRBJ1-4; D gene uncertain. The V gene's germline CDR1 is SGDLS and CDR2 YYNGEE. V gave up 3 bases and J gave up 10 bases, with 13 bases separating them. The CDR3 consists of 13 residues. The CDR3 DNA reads TGTGCCAGCAGCGCAGAGGTTTCCGGAAAACTGTTTTTT. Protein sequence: CASSAEVSGKLFF. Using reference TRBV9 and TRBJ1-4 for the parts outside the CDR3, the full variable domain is DSGVTQTPKHLITATGQRVTLRCSPRSGDLSVYWYQQSLDQGLQFLIQYYNGEERAKGNILERFSAQQFPDLHSELNLSSLELGDSALYFCASSAEVSGKLFFGSGTQLSVL.

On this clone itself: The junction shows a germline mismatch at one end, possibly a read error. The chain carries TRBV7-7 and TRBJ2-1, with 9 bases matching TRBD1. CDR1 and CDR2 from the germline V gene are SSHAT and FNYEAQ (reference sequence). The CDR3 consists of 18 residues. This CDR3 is CASSFLQPGTGSYNEQFF. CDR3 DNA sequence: TGTGCTAGCAGCTTCCTACAACCCGGGACAGGGTCCTACAATGAGCAGTTCTTC.

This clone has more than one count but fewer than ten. The CDR3: CASSLRQGSYNEQFF. The CDR3 bases are TGTGCCAGCAGCCTCAGACAGGGCTCCTACAATGAGCAGTTCTTC. The V call is TRBV5-4, the J call TRBJ2-1, with 7 bases that match TRBD1. The V gene's germline CDR1 is SGHNT and CDR2 YYREEE (reference sequence). The J segment lost 0 bases and the V segment lost 4 bases, leaving 4 bases of the junction unmatched. The CDR3 sequence is 15 residues long.

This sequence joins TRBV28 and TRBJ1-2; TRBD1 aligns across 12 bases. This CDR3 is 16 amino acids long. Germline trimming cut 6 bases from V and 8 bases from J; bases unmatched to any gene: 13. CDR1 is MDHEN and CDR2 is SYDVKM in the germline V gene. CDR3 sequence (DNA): TGTGCCAGCAGACCCGCCGGGACAGGGGGCTATGTAGGCTACACCTTC. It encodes CASRPAGTGGYVGYTF.

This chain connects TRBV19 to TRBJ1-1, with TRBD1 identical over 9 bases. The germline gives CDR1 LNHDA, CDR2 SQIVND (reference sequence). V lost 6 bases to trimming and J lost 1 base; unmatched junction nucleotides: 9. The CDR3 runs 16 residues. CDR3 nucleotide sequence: TGTGCCAGTAGACCCGGGACAGGGAGGTCGAACACTGAAGCTTTCTTT. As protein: CASRPGTGRSNTEAFF.

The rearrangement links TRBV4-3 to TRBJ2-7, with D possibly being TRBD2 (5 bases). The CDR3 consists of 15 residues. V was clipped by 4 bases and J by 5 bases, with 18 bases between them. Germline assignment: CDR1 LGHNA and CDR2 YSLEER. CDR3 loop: CASSLGVVESNEQYF. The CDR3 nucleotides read TGCGCCAGCAGCCTGGGAGTCGTAGAAAGCAACGAGCAGTACTTC.

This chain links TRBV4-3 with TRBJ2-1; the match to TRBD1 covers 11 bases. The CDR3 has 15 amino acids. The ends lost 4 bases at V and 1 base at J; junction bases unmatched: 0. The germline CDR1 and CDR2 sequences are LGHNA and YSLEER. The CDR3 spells CASSRDRGSYNEQFF. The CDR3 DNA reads TGCGCCAGCAGCCGGGACAGGGGGTCCTACAATGAGCAGTTCTTC.

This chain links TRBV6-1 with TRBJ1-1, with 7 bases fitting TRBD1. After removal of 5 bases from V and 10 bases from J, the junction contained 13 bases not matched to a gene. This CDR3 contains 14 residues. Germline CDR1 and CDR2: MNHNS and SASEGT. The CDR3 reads CASSSRDSKSRAFF. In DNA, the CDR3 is TGTGCCAGCAGTTCCCGGGACAGCAAATCGCGAGCTTTCTTT.